What follows are 23 T cell receptor beta chains derived from one specimen sequenced in a study of Ad26.COV2.S vaccination and SARS-CoV-2 variants. The protocol was immunoSEQ multiplex PCR, while the TCRdb copy is restricted to in-frame clones and leaves out a portion. The sample has 300,000 to 400,000 clones, 75% to 90% seen once. Noted treatment: around 19 received Ad26.COV2.S at low or high dose, single or two shots; 5 received placebo; per-sample allocation not given. Sampling was performed 63 days after the first vaccine or placebo injection. The material was peripheral blood, obtained in a trial of Ad26.COV2.S vaccine versus placebo. Receptor source: a person between 18 and 60 years old who received the Ad26.COV2.S COVID-19 vaccine or a placebo.

In its sample, this clone was seen once. The chain combines TRBV3-1 (or the pseudogene TRBV3-2) with TRBJ2-1, with TRBD2 matching 14 bases. Germline lookup yields CDR1 LGHDT and CDR2 YNNKEL (reference sequence). The ends lost 0 bases at V and 4 bases at J; junction bases unmatched: 14. The length of the CDR3 is 21 residues. The CDR3 loop is CASSQDTALTSGGATYNEQFF. The CDR3 DNA follows: TGTGCCAGCAGCCAAGATACAGCCCTGACTAGCGGGGGGGCCACATACAATGAGCAGTTCTTC.

This clone came up once. The CDR3 region has the DNA TGTGCCAGCAGTTCCCTCACAGGGCCAGATCCCTACGAGCAGTACTTC. It translates to CASSSLTGPDPYEQYF. The chain couples TRBV6-2 or TRBV6-3 to TRBJ2-7, with a possible D match to TRBD1 (6 bases). The CDR3 runs to 16 residues. Trimming cost V 4 bases and J 2 bases, with 18 bases left between them. Per germline, CDR1 MNHEY and CDR2 SVGEGT.

Comment on this clone: The sample has other DNA sequences that encode this CDR3 too. V and J are TRBV19 and TRBJ1-5; unclear D gene. CDR3 length: 13 amino acids. Trimming shortened V by 4 bases and J by 2 bases, and 6 bases separated the two germline ends. Germline CDR1 and CDR2: LNHDA and SQIVND (reference sequence). The CDR3 nucleotides read TGTGCCAGTAGTACTGGGGGCAATCAGCCCCAGCATTTT. This sequence encodes CASSTGGNQPQHF.

This clone was detected only once. This rearrangement joins TRBV27 to TRBJ2-3; D is ambiguous. CDR3 length: 15 residues. CDR1 MNHEY and CDR2 SMNVEV come from the germline V gene (reference sequence). Trimming pared 0 bases from V and 6 bases from J, leaving 13 bases between. The CDR3 is CASSLSPGVMDTQYF. CDR3 in DNA: TGTGCCAGCAGTTTATCCCCTGGAGTGATGGATACGCAGTATTTT.

The chain carries TRBV7-2 and TRBJ2-4, with D perhaps TRBD1 (6 bases). V lost 2 bases, J lost 8 bases, and 13 bases lay in between. CDR3 length: 14 amino acids. Germline CDR1 and CDR2: SGHTA and FQGNSA. Written as DNA, the CDR3 is TGTGCCAGCAGCTTAAGCGCAGGGGATGACATTCAGTACTTC. Residues: CASSLSAGDDIQYF.

DNA for the CDR3: TGCGCCAGCAGCCACAGGGGAAGGGATGAAGCTTTCTTT. Its translation is CASSHRGRDEAFF. This chain links TRBV4-3 with TRBJ1-1, with D perhaps TRBD1 (6 bases). The germline CDR1 and CDR2 sequences are LGHNA and YSLEER. Trimming removed 3 bases from V and 7 bases from J, with 12 bases in between. This CDR3 spans 13 amino acids.

The V gene is TRBV19, the J gene TRBJ1-1, with a tentative D call TRBD1 (6 bases). The V and J ends lost 5 bases and 3 bases respectively, with 10 bases between them. Germline V gene sequence: CDR1 LNHDA, CDR2 SQIVND (reference sequence). The CDR3 has 13 amino acids. In DNA, the CDR3 is TGTGCCAGTAGTTCAAAGGGGGACACTGAAGCTTTCTTT. It yields the protein CASSSKGDTEAFF.

The J gene is TRBJ2-5, the V gene TRBV7-9, with TRBD2 as a possible D gene (6 bases). The V gene lost 3 bases and the J gene lost 4 bases, with 12 bases spanning the gap. CDR3 length: 14 residues. Germline CDR1 and CDR2: SEHNR and FQNEAQ (reference sequence). For the CDR3, the DNA is TGTGCCAGCAGCTTGACGACTAGGCGAGAGACCCAGTACTTC. Translating it yields CASSLTTRRETQYF.

The rearrangement joins TRBV7-2 to TRBJ1-2, with D perhaps matching TRBD1 (5 bases). The CDR3 runs to 15 residues. The germline CDR1 and CDR2 sequences are SGHTA and FQGNSA. Trimming pared 10 bases from V and 8 bases from J, leaving 26 bases between. CDR3 bases: TGTGCCAACTCCCTACCGGGGGGGTTCTTGGGAGGCTACACCTTC. Its protein product is CANSLPGGFLGGYTF. The entire variable domain, with the rest obtained from reference TRBV7-2 and TRBJ1-2, is as follows: GAGVSQSPSNKVTEKGKDVELRCDPISGHTALYWYRQSLGQGLEFLIYFQGNSAPDKSGLPSDRFSAERTGGSVSTLTIQRTQQEDSAVYLCANSLPGGFLGGYTFGSGTRLTVV.

This sequence joins TRBV29-1 and TRBJ2-2; D ambiguous. Germline V gene data show CDR1 as SQVTM and CDR2 as ANQGSEA. The CDR3 has 14 residues. V lost 4 bases, J lost 0 bases, and 9 bases lay in between. The CDR3 region is CSVVPFANTGELFF. In DNA, the CDR3 is TGCAGCGTTGTCCCATTCGCGAACACCGGGGAGCTGTTTTTT.

In its sample, this clone was seen a few times. The chain recombines TRBV6-2 or TRBV6-3 with TRBJ1-1; tentative D call: TRBD1 (5 bases). V gave up 0 bases and J gave up 11 bases, with 19 bases separating them. There are 15 residues in the CDR3. CDR1 is MNHEY and CDR2 is SVGEGT in the germline V gene. The CDR3 sequence is CASSYSTESPFGAFF. The CDR3 DNA sequence: TGTGCCAGCAGTTACTCGACAGAGAGCCCCTTTGGGGCTTTCTTT.

The chain couples TRBV7-2 to TRBJ2-1, with TRBD1 matching over 8 bases. With 5 bases clipped from V and 7 bases from J, the junction kept 7 bases outside the gene matches. CDR3 length equals 14 residues. In germline, CDR1 is SGHTA, CDR2 FQGNSA. For the CDR3, the DNA is TGTGCCAGCAGCCCGCATAGGACAGGGAATGAGCAGTTCTTC. It specifies CASSPHRTGNEQFF.

The chain couples TRBV6-2 or TRBV6-3 to TRBJ2-6; the D gene could be TRBD1 or TRBD2 (6 bases each). The germline CDR1 and CDR2 sequences are MNHEY and SVGEGT. The CDR3 loop spans 17 amino acids. V was pared by 5 bases and J by 0 bases, with 14 bases between. In DNA form, the CDR3 reads TGTGCCAGCAGTCACGGGGGCATTTACTCTGGGGCCAACGTCCTGACTTTC. As protein: CASSHGGIYSGANVLTF.

This chain links TRBV24-1 with TRBJ2-1; no clear D. Germline V gene data show CDR1 as KGHDR and CDR2 as SFDVKD. V lost 9 bases and J lost 7, with 9 bases in between. This CDR3 has 11 amino acids. The CDR3 spells CATGVSNEQFF. The CDR3 coding sequence is TGTGCCACCGGGGTTTCGAATGAGCAGTTCTTC.

The chain uses TRBV7-2 and TRBJ2-4; D call uncertain. V was trimmed by 1 base and J by 5 bases, leaving 15 bases between them. Germline V gene lookup returns CDR1 SGHTA and CDR2 FQGNSA. This CDR3 comprises 16 residues. CDR3 sequence (DNA): TGTGCCAGCAGCTTAGGTCCAGGCTATCCTGAAAACATTCAGTACTTC. This translates into CASSLGPGYPENIQYF.

This chain connects TRBV4-3 to TRBJ2-1; a possible D gene is TRBD2 (5 bases). The CDR3 is made up of 16 amino acids. V was shortened by 0 bases and J by 1 base, with 10 bases between the two germline ends. Germline V CDR1 and CDR2: LGHNA, YSLEER. The CDR3 bases are TGCGCCAGCAGCCAAGATAGCCAGCGGTCCTACAATGAGCAGTTCTTC. This sequence encodes CASSQDSQRSYNEQFF.

The J gene is TRBJ1-2, the V gene TRBV11-2; D ambiguous. V shed 1 base and J shed 4 bases, with 10 bases lying between them. The germline CDR1 and CDR2 sequences are SGHAT and FQNNGV. The CDR3 extends over 14 amino acids. CDR3 DNA: TGTGCCAGCAGCTTAGGGAACAGCCTCTATGGCTACACCTTC. It yields the protein CASSLGNSLYGYTF.

This chain joins TRBV11-2 and TRBJ1-6; D is uncertain. Trimming took off 4 bases at V and 8 bases at J, with 9 bases between the two ends. Germline CDR1 SGHAT, CDR2 FQNNGV. The CDR3 is made up of 13 amino acids. CDR3 sequence (DNA): TGTGCCAGCAGCTACCTAGAAGATTCACCCCTCCACTTT. Amino acid sequence: CASSYLEDSPLHF.

This clone has a single count. V and J are TRBV29-1 and TRBJ1-1; 10 bases fit TRBD1. V gave up 8 bases and J gave up 3 bases; unmatched junction bases: 15. The CDR3 is 16 amino acids. Per the germline V gene, CDR1 is SQVTM and CDR2 is ANQGSEA. The CDR3 DNA sequence: TGCAGCACTGACGGGACAGGGGAGATTTATTACACTGAAGCTTTCTTT. It specifies CSTDGTGEIYYTEAFF.

This chain joins TRBV7-3 and TRBJ2-6; D could derive from TRBD1 or TRBD2 (5 bases each). Trimming left V 3 bases short and J 2 bases short, with 8 bases between. Looked up from germline, CDR1 is SGHTA and CDR2 is FQGTGA. The CDR3 covers 15 residues. The CDR3 is CASSFGGAGANVLTF. The CDR3 region has the DNA TGTGCCAGCAGCTTTGGGGGAGCTGGGGCCAACGTCCTGACTTTC.

This sequence joins TRBV5-6 and TRBJ1-2, with 9 bases lining up with TRBD1. This CDR3 comprises 16 residues. J was trimmed by 8 bases and V by 4 bases; bases with no gene match: 15. Germline CDR1 and CDR2: SGHDT and YYEEEE. CDR3: CASSPDPTGGMSGYTF. The DNA for the CDR3 is TGTGCCAGCAGCCCCGATCCGACAGGGGGAATGAGCGGCTACACCTTC.

The CDR3 loop reads CASSVGDGSYNEQFF. As DNA, the CDR3 is TGTGCCAGCAGCGTCGGGGACGGCTCCTACAATGAGCAGTTCTTC. This rearrangement joins TRBV6-5 to TRBJ2-1, with D perhaps matching TRBD1 or TRBD2 (5 bases each). V gave up 6 bases and J gave up 0 bases, with 12 bases separating them. The germline V gene has CDR1 MNHEY and CDR2 SVGAGI. The CDR3 runs 15 residues.

J is TRBJ1-2 and V is TRBV27, with a weak D call TRBD1 (5 bases). The V and J ends lost 0 bases and 5 bases respectively, with 13 bases between them. CDR1 and CDR2 (germline): MNHEY, SMNVEV (reference sequence). There are 15 residues in the CDR3. The CDR3 DNA reads as TGTGCCAGCAGTTTATCGTCTCCGGGGGGGTATGGCTACACCTTC. Translation: CASSLSSPGGYGYTF.